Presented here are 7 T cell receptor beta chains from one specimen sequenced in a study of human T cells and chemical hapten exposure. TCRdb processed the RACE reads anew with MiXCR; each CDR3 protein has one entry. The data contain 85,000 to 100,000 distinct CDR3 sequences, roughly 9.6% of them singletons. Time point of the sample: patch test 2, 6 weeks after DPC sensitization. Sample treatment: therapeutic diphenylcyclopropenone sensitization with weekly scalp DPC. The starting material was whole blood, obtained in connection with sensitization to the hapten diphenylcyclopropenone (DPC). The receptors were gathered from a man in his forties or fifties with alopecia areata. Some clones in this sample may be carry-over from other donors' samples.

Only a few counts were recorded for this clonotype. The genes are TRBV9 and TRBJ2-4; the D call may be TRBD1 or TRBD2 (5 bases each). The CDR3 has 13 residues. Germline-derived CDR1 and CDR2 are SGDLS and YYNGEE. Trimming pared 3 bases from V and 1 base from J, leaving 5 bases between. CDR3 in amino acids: CASSGGAKNIQYF. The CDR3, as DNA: TGTGCCAGCAGCGGGGGGGCCAAAAACATTCAGTACTTC. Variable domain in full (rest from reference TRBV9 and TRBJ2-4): DSGVTQTPKHLITATGQRVTLRCSPRSGDLSVYWYQQSLDQGLQFLIQYYNGEERAKGNILERFSAQQFPDLHSELNLSSLELGDSALYFCASSGGAKNIQYFGAGTRLSVL.

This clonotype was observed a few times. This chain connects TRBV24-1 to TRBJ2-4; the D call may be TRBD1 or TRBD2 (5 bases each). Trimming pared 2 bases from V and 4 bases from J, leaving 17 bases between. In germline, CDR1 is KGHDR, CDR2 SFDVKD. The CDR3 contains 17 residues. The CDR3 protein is CATSDSPVGTGKNIQYF. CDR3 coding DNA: TGTGCCACCAGTGATTCTCCCGTAGGGACGGGAAAAAACATTCAGTACTTC.

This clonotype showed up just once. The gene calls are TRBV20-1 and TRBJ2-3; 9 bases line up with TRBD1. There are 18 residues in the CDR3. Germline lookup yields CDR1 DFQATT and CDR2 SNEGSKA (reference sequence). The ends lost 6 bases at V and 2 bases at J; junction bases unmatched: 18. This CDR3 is CSATNRDRVRPITDTQYF. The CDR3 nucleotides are TGCAGTGCCACCAACCGGGACAGGGTGAGGCCCATCACAGATACGCAGTATTTT.

The DNA for the CDR3 is TGTGCCAGCAGCCCGGACAGGCCGTCCTACAATGAGCAGTTCTTC. The encoded protein is CASSPDRPSYNEQFF. V is TRBV3-1 and J is TRBJ2-1, with TRBD1 identical over 7 bases. Germline CDR1 reads LGHDT; CDR2 reads YNNKEL (reference sequence). This CDR3 spans 15 amino acids. J was trimmed by 1 base and V by 4 bases; bases with no gene match: 4.

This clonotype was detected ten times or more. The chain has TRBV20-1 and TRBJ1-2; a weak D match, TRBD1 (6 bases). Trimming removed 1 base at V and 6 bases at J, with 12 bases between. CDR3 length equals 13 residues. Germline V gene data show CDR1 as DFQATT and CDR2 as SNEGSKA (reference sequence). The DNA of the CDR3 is TGCAGTGCTAGAGGGGGTGGGGGCGATGGCTACACCTTC. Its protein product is CSARGGGGDGYTF.

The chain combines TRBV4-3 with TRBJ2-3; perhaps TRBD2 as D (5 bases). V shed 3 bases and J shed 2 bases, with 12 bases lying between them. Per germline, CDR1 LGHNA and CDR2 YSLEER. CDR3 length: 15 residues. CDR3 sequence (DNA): TGCGCCAGCAGCCAGATAGCGATGCACACAGATACGCAGTATTTT. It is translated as CASSQIAMHTDTQYF.

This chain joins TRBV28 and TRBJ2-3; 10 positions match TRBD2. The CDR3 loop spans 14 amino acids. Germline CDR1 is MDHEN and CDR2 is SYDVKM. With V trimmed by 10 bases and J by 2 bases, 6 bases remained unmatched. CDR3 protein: CATDTSGVTDTQYF. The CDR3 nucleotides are TGTGCCACCGATACTAGCGGGGTCACAGATACGCAGTATTTT.